These 9 T cell receptor beta chains came from one sample sequenced in a study of blood T cell repertoires in COVID-19. Data came from immunoSEQ multiplex PCR; TCRdb stores just in-frame clones and leaves some out. The sample has 120,000 to 150,000 clones; over 65% are singletons. Sequencing was carried out using peripheral blood. All receptors come from a human donor in a cohort sampled during active COVID-19.

The chain has TRBV2 and TRBJ2-7, with 9 bases aligning to TRBD1. This CDR3 has 13 amino acids. Per germline, CDR1 SNHLY and CDR2 FYNNEI. Losses at the gene ends were 9 bases for V and 3 bases for J; bases not matched to a gene: 6. Here the CDR3 reads CARKGQGGYEQYF. For the CDR3, the DNA is TGTGCCAGAAAGGGACAGGGTGGCTACGAGCAGTACTTC.

This clone was picked up a small number of times. The genes are TRBV18 and TRBJ1-2, with 7 bases lining up with TRBD1. Trimming took 2 bases from V and 0 from J; bases not matched to a gene: 9. Germline-derived CDR1 and CDR2 are KGHSH and LQKENI. The CDR3 runs 17 residues. DNA for the CDR3: TGTGCCAGCTCACCAGACTCGGGACAGCCAACTAACTATGGCTACACCTTC. It encodes CASSPDSGQPTNYGYTF.

The chain couples TRBV12-3 or TRBV12-4 to TRBJ1-2; D not certain. This CDR3 has 12 amino acids. V was pared by 7 bases and J by 9 bases, with 15 bases between. The DNA for the CDR3 is TGTGCCAGCACTCTCTCAGGCTCTAGCTACACCTTC. Translating gives CASTLSGSSYTF.

The V and J genes are TRBV7-2 and TRBJ1-5; D may be TRBD1 (5 bases). V dropped 9 bases and J dropped 3 bases, with 15 bases sitting between them. The CDR3 totals 14 residues. Per the germline V gene, CDR1 is SGHTA and CDR2 is FQGNSA. This CDR3 reads CASASGYPNQPQHF. The CDR3 DNA follows: TGTGCCAGTGCGTCAGGGTATCCCAATCAGCCCCAGCATTTT.

V gene TRBV2 combines with J gene TRBJ1-6, with D hard to call. The CDR3 runs to 13 residues. V dropped 4 bases and J dropped 9 bases, with 10 bases sitting between them. The germline V gene encodes CDR1 SNHLY and CDR2 FYNNEI. CDR3 sequence (DNA): TGTGCCAGCAGTGCCCGGGAGTCTTCACCCCTCCACTTT. Translation: CASSARESSPLHF.

The chain combines TRBV28 with TRBJ1-2; D ambiguous. The CDR3 spans 14 residues. The germline V gene has CDR1 MDHEN and CDR2 SYDVKM. The germline V and J ends were trimmed by 2 bases and 8 bases, with 15 bases remaining between them. Here the CDR3 reads CASSLMRGTGGYTF. The DNA for the CDR3 is TGTGCCAGCAGTTTAATGAGAGGAACCGGCGGCTACACCTTC.

J is TRBJ2-2 and V is TRBV18, with 7 bases lining up with TRBD2. The CDR3 has 16 residues. Germline lookup yields CDR1 KGHSH and CDR2 LQKENI. V shed 2 bases and J 4 bases; nucleotides not matched to a gene: 7. This chain's CDR3 is CASSPMAGVITGELFF. In nucleotides, the CDR3 is TGTGCCAGCTCACCAATGGCGGGAGTAATCACCGGGGAGCTGTTTTTT.

V gene TRBV19 combines with J gene TRBJ1-1; D ambiguous. This CDR3 has 17 residues. V lost 0 bases to trimming and J lost 1 base, with 15 bases between them. Germline V gives CDR1 LNHDA, CDR2 SQIVND (reference sequence). CDR3 loop: CASSIDLLRAGNTEAFF. CDR3 DNA: TGTGCCAGTAGTATAGATCTGTTGCGGGCGGGGAACACTGAAGCTTTCTTT.

The J gene is TRBJ1-2, the V gene TRBV28; D unclear. The CDR3 extends over 14 amino acids. The V gene's germline CDR1 is MDHEN and CDR2 SYDVKM. V lost 5 bases, J lost 6 bases, and 16 bases lay in between. CDR3 bases: TGTGCCAGCAGTACCCGGGTAGAGATGAATGGCTACACCTTC. It yields the protein CASSTRVEMNGYTF.